What follows is one T cell receptor (beta chain) and its context. Produced via immunoSEQ multiplex PCR; TCRdb's table is partial and in-frame only. The sample consists of some 29,000 clones, around 87% of them appearing once. The sample comes from a study of PD-L1 blockade in urothelial cancer. The wider study: Treatment start was followed by blood analysis at 3 weeks (second dose) and again at 6 weeks.

The sample consisted of PBMCs, taken around atezolizumab (anti-PD-L1) treatment. The TCR originated in a man in his forties or fifties with urothelial cancer.

DNA of the CDR3: TGTGCCAGCAGCTTAGCGGGAGCCGGCCCCTATGGCTACACCTTC. Amino acid sequence: CASSLAGAGPYGYTF. The chain links TRBV7-2 to TRBJ1-2; D not certain. The CDR3 is 15 amino acids. Germline V gene lookup returns CDR1 SGHTA and CDR2 FQGNSA. V was trimmed by 0 bases and J by 4 bases, leaving 12 bases between them.